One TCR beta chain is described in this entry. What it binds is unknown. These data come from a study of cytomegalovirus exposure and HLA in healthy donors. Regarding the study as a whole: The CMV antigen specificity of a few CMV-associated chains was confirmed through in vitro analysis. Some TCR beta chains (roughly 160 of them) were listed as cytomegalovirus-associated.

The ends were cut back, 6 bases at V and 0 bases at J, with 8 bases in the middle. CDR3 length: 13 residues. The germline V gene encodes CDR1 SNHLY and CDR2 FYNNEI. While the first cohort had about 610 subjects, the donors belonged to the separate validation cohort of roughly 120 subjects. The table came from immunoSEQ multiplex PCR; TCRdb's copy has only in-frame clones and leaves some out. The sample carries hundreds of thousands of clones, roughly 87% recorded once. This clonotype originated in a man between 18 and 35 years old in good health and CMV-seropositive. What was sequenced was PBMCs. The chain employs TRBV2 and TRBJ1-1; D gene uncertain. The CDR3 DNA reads TGTGCCAGCAGAGGTCTAATGAACACTGAAGCTTTCTTT. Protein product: CASRGLMNTEAFF.